A selection of T cell receptor beta chains follows, all from one sample in a study of blood T cell repertoires in COVID-19. Only in-frame clones appear in the TCRdb table, and some are missing; sequencing was by immunoSEQ multiplex PCR. The sample yields 270,000 or so clones, 65% to 90% seen once. What was sequenced was peripheral blood. Every receptor here comes from an older woman with active or convalescent COVID-19. Both conserved end residues are part of each CDR3. A D gene is named only where the DNA matches it firmly. The size field is filled for only some rows; it gives once, few, many or a size class.

abundance	v_gene	j_gene	d_gene	CDR3aa	CDR3nt
-	TRBV20-1	TRBJ1-1	-	CSASEILAFF	TGCAGTGCTAGTGAAATTCTTGCTTTCTTT
-	TRBV10-1	TRBJ2-2	-	CASRPSGHENTGELFF	TGCGCCAGCCGGCCCTCCGGACACGAGAACACCGGGGAGCTGTTTTTT
few	TRBV28	TRBJ1-1	-	CASSLPLNTEAFF	TGTGCCAGCAGTTTACCTCTGAACACTGAAGCTTTCTTT
-	TRBV9	TRBJ2-2	TRBD2	CASSVGGGASGELFF	TGTGCCAGCAGCGTAGGCGGGGGGGCCTCCGGGGAGCTGTTTTTT
-	TRBV10-3	TRBJ1-1	-	CAISESPTSSEAFF	TGTGCCATCAGTGAGTCGCCAACATCATCTGAAGCTTTCTTT
-	TRBV11-2	TRBJ1-6	-	CASSLQGRNSPLHF	TGTGCCAGCAGCTTACAGGGGCGGAATTCACCCCTCCACTTT
many	TRBV6-2/TRBV6-3	TRBJ2-7	TRBD1	CASSYVTGDFDEQYF	TGTGCCAGCAGTTACGTGACAGGGGATTTCGACGAGCAGTACTTC
-	TRBV6-1	TRBJ2-7	-	CASSAPSTRMHLGPYEQYF	TGTGCCAGCAGTGCCCCGTCGACTAGAATGCACCTTGGGCCCTACGAGCAGTACTTC
-	TRBV3-1/TRBV3-2	TRBJ2-5	-	CASSQSLAGYQETQYF	TGTGCCAGCAGCCAAAGTCTGGCGGGGTACCAAGAGACCCAGTACTTC
-	TRBV18	TRBJ1-5	TRBD1	CASSPPGQSLYSNQPQHF	TGTGCCAGCTCACCACCGGGACAGTCTCTTTATAGCAATCAGCCCCAGCATTTT
-	TRBV7-9	TRBJ1-4	-	CASSPLQGSVEKLFF	TGTGCCAGCAGCCCTCTACAGGGAAGTGTTGAAAAACTGTTTTTT
-	TRBV7-9	TRBJ1-2	TRBD1	CASRNGQGNYGYTF	TGTGCCAGCAGGAATGGACAGGGGAACTATGGCTACACCTTC
-	TRBV7-9	TRBJ2-1	-	CASSFGPYNEQFF	TGTGCCAGCAGCTTTGGCCCCTACAATGAGCAGTTCTTC
-	TRBV6-1	TRBJ2-7	TRBD1	CASSETGGLEQYF	TGTGCCAGCAGTGAGACAGGGGGTCTCGAGCAGTACTTC
-	TRBV5-6	TRBJ2-1	TRBD2	CASSSLTSGGLQFF	TGTGCCAGCAGCTCCTTGACTAGCGGGGGGTTACAGTTCTTC
-	TRBV20-1	TRBJ2-2	-	CSATPGGELFF	TGCAGTGCCACCCCGGGCGGGGAGCTGTTTTTT
-	TRBV4-3	TRBJ2-3	TRBD2	CASSQVASGEVPGTQYF	TGCGCCAGCAGCCAAGTCGCAAGCGGGGAGGTCCCTGGTACGCAGTATTTT
-	TRBV30	TRBJ2-5	TRBD1	CAWTRQGMWETQYF	TGTGCCTGGACACGACAGGGAATGTGGGAGACCCAGTACTTC